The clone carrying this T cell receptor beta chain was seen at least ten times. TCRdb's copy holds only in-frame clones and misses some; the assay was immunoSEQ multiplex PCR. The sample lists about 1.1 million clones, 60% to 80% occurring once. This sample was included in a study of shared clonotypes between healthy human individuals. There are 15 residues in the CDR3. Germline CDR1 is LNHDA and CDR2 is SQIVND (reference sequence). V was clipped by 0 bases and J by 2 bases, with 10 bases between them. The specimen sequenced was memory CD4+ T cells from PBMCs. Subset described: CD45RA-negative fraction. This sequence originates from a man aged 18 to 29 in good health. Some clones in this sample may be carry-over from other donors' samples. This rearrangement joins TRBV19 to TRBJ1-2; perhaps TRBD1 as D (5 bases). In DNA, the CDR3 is TGTGCCAGTAGTATAGAGGAGGGACTAAACTATGGCTACACCTTC. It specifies CASSIEEGLNYGYTF.